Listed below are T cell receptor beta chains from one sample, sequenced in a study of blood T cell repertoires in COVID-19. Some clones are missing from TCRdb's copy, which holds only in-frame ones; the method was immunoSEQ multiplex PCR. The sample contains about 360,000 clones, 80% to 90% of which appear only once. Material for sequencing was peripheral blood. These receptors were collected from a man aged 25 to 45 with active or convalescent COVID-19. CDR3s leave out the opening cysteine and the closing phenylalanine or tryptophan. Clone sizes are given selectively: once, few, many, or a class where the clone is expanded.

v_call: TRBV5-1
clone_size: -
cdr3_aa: ASSLEGGSYNEQF

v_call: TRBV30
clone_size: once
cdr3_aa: AWSVTSGSYNEQF

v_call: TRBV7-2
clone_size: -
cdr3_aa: ASSPRGSGRTDTQY

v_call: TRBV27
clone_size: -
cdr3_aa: ASSLQGVGGYEQY

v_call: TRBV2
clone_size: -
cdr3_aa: ASSDGQREETQY

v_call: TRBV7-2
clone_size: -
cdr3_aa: ASSLSASGGDTQY

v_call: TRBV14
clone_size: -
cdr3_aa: ASSQHTRDRPTYEQY

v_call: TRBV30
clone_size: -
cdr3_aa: AWSKTGSGVAF

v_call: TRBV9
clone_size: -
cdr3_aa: ASSVSGRTDTQY

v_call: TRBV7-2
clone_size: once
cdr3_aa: ASGGQSGTEAF

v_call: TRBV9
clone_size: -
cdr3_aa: ASSGEGWYEQF

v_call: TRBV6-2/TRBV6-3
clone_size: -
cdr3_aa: ASSRTGRDQPQH

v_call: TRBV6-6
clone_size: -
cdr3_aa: ASSSPLGGSPYEQY

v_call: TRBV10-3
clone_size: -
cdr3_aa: AIRDSYTGELF

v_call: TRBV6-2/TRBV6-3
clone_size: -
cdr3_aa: ASSHSGDGSTDTQY

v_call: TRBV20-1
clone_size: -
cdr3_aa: SASRPLGDTEAF

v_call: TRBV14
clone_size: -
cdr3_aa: ASSQDVILGAAYEQY

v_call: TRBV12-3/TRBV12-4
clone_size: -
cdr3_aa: ASNLAGTNEQY

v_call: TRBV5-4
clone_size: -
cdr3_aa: ASSSKQGERQY

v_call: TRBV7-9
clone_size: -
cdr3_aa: ASSSTGYEQY

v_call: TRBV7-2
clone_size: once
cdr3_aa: ASRLTGGSYNEQF

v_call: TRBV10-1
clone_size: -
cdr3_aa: ASIIDRGSWLDYGYT

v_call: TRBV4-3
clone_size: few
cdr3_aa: ASSQAVSQDYEQY

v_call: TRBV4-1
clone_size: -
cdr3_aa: ASSQVGGRPQETQY

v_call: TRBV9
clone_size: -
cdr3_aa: ASSLTGGGNTEAF

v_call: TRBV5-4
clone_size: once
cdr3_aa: ASSSGLARQRGAGELF

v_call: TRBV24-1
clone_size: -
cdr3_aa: ATSDVSGGEQF

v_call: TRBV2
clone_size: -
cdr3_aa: ASSEVDRGRFSNTGELF

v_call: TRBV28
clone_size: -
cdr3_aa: ASKGGGSHNEQF

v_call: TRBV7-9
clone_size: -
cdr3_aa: ASSLAEGKFTDTQY

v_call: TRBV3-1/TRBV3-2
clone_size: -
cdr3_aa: ASSDSYEQY

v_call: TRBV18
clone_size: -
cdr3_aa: ASSQGQGAVQPQH